This TCR beta chain was profiled in a study of blood T cell repertoires in COVID-19. The wider study: Both acute and convalescent COVID-19 samples were obtained from the United States, Italy and Spain. PBMCs, B-cell-depleted T cells, or T cells were the source of the cDNA or gDNA that made up the material.

This clone was counted a single time. One end of the junction varies from germline; a read error may be responsible. The CDR3 runs 13 residues. Per germline, CDR1 SGHKS and CDR2 YYEKEE (reference sequence). In the original analysis: Scientists estimated how many nucleated cells there were by amplifying reference gene primers. Clones were read by immunoSEQ multiplex PCR, and TCRdb kept only the in-frame ones, dropping some. Clone size and V and J calls were adopted from that table, with D and trimming inferred from the DNA. The table lists around 70,000 clones, roughly 85% of them singletons, with 4% to 5.5% in the top ten.

The genes are TRBV5-5 and TRBJ2-7; 9 positions agree with TRBD1. Source material: peripheral blood. This sequence was found in a human donor in a cohort sampled during active COVID-19. The CDR3 spells CASSKLTGGIFNF. The CDR3 DNA follows: TGTGCCAGCAGCAAGCTCACAGGGGGCATTTTTAACTTC.